The 28 T cell receptor beta chains presented below share a single source sample, sequenced in a study of beta chain features in type 1 diabetes. The authors reverse transcribed all of the isolated RNA, so sequencing captured expressed TCRB transcripts. The table came from immunoSEQ multiplex PCR; TCRdb's copy has only in-frame clones and leaves some out. Seen here are about 230,000 clones, 9.6% observed once, and the top ten hold under 0.035%. The specimen sequenced was naive CD4+ T cells from blood. The receptors stem from a woman aged 18 to 35 in good health.

The chain uses TRBV6-6 and TRBJ1-1, with TRBD1 matching 9 bases. The CDR3 extends over 13 amino acids. Germline CDR1 MNHNY, CDR2 SVGAGI (reference sequence). Trimming removed 8 bases from V and 5 bases from J; junction bases left unmatched: 6. The DNA of the CDR3 is TGTGCCAGCGTTGGACAGGGGCGAACTGAAGCTTTCTTT. Amino acid sequence: CASVGQGRTEAFF.

This sequence joins TRBV28 and TRBJ1-2; TRBD1 is a possible D gene (5 bases). The germline CDR1 and CDR2 sequences are MDHEN and SYDVKM. This CDR3 comprises 15 residues. V was clipped by 5 bases and J by 0 bases, with 13 bases between them. CDR3 nucleotides: TGTGCCAGCAGTCTCCCCCGGGGGTCTAACTATGGCTACACCTTC. This codes for CASSLPRGSNYGYTF.

This chain links TRBV19 with TRBJ2-1; D gene uncertain. The germline gives CDR1 LNHDA, CDR2 SQIVND (reference sequence). V was clipped by 1 base and J by 7 bases, with 8 bases between them. CDR3 length equals 13 residues. The CDR3 region is CASSIVSRNEQFF. Here the CDR3 DNA reads TGTGCCAGTAGTATAGTGTCCCGGAATGAGCAGTTCTTC.

In this sample, this clone turned up a few times. The J gene is TRBJ1-5, the V gene TRBV6-5, with D perhaps TRBD1 (6 bases). With 2 bases removed from V and 6 bases from J, the gap between germline ends came to 14 bases. CDR1 MNHEY and CDR2 SVGAGI come from the germline V gene. This CDR3 spans 15 amino acids. The CDR3 sequence: CASSYTTGMGQPQHF. As DNA, the CDR3 is TGTGCCAGCAGTTACACCACAGGGATGGGTCAGCCCCAGCATTTT.

CDR3 bases: TGTGCCAGCAGTCGGACTAGCGGGGTGTCGGGAGAGACCCAGTACTTC. Its translation is CASSRTSGVSGETQYF. V gene TRBV27 combines with J gene TRBJ2-5; 12 bases agree with TRBD2. The CDR3 is 16 amino acids. With V trimmed by 5 bases and J by 4 bases, 8 bases remained unmatched. Germline CDR1 is MNHEY and CDR2 is SMNVEV (reference sequence).

V and J are TRBV7-8 and TRBJ1-2; perhaps TRBD1 as D (5 bases). The germline V and J ends were trimmed by 1 base and 8 bases, with 11 bases remaining between them. The CDR3 sequence is 13 residues long. The germline gives CDR1 SGHVS, CDR2 FQNEAQ. The CDR3 sequence: CASSLGSGFGYTF. The CDR3 nucleotides are TGTGCCAGCAGCTTAGGGTCAGGGTTCGGCTACACCTTC.

This rearrangement joins TRBV2 to TRBJ2-3; D gene ambiguous. The germline V and J ends were trimmed by 2 bases and 2 bases, with 14 bases remaining between them. The CDR3 contains 16 residues. CDR1 is SNHLY and CDR2 is FYNNEI in the germline V gene. The chain's CDR3 is CASSEIALSPTDTQYF. As DNA, the CDR3 is TGTGCCAGCAGTGAAATAGCCCTTTCTCCCACAGATACGCAGTATTTT.

V is TRBV2 and J is TRBJ2-2; D is possibly TRBD2 (7 bases). Germline V gives CDR1 SNHLY, CDR2 FYNNEI. Trimming shortened V by 2 bases and J by 5 bases, and 24 bases separated the two germline ends. The CDR3 length is 19 residues. The CDR3 protein is CASSELSSRLAGATGELFF. The CDR3 nucleotides are TGTGCCAGCAGTGAATTGTCGAGTCGATTGGCGGGGGCTACCGGGGAGCTGTTTTTT. Together with reference TRBV2 and TRBJ2-2, the CDR3 gives the full variable domain: EPEVTQTPSHQVTQMGQEVILRCVPISNHLYFYWYRQILGQKVEFLVSFYNNEISEKSEIFDDQFSVERPDGSNFTLKIRSTKLEDSAMYFCASSELSSRLAGATGELFFGEGSRLTVL.

V usage is TRBV28 and J usage is TRBJ1-1; D perhaps matches TRBD1 (5 bases). The V gene lost 6 bases and the J gene lost 2 bases, with 16 bases spanning the gap. The CDR3 loop spans 15 amino acids. Germline V lookup: CDR1 MDHEN, CDR2 SYDVKM. CDR3 region: CASSLQGRVNTEAFF. As DNA, the CDR3 is TGTGCCAGCAGCCTCCAGGGCAGGGTTAACACTGAAGCTTTCTTT.

The chain combines TRBV5-1 with TRBJ1-1, with TRBD1 as a possible D gene (6 bases). The V gene lost 4 bases and the J gene lost 4 bases, with 17 bases spanning the gap. Germline V gene sequence: CDR1 SGHRS, CDR2 YFSETQ. The CDR3 sequence is 15 residues long. CDR3 sequence (DNA): TGCGCCAGCAGCGATCAGGGGTGGGGGACCACTGAAGCTTTCTTT. Amino acids: CASSDQGWGTTEAFF.

The V gene is TRBV30, the J gene TRBJ1-3, with D perhaps TRBD1 (5 bases). V lost 0 bases, J lost 2 bases, and 14 bases lay in between. This CDR3 has 16 residues. Germline values: CDR1 GTSNPN, CDR2 SVGIG (reference sequence). The CDR3 nucleotides are TGTGCCTGGAGTGTACGGCGGACAACGGCTGGAAACACCATATATTTT. Amino acids: CAWSVRRTTAGNTIYF.

The V call is TRBV5-4, the J call TRBJ2-1; TRBD1 matches at 10 bases. The CDR3 is made up of 13 amino acids. Germline V gives CDR1 SGHNT, CDR2 YYREEE (reference sequence). The J segment lost 8 bases and the V segment lost 4 bases, leaving 3 bases of the junction unmatched. The CDR3 region is CASSADRGDEQFF. CDR3 coding DNA: TGTGCCAGCAGCGCGGACAGGGGGGATGAGCAGTTCTTC.

In this sample, this clone turned up a few times. Relative to the germline gene, one junction end is altered; a read error may explain this. V gene TRBV18 combines with J gene TRBJ2-7, with D possibly matching TRBD1 (6 bases). The CDR3 is made up of 14 amino acids. Germline loops: CDR1 KGHSH, CDR2 LQKENI. The CDR3 reads CASSPDRSSRLENF. In nucleotides, the CDR3 is TGTGCCAGCTCACCAGACAGGAGCTCCCGTTTGGAGAACTTC. The variable domain in full, with the rest retrieved from reference TRBV18 and TRBJ2-7, is NAGVMQNPRHLVRRRGQEARLRCSPMKGHSHVYWYRQLPEEGLKFMVYLQKENIIDESGMPKERFSAEFPKEGPSILRIQQVVRGDSAAYFCASSPDRSSRLENFGPGTRLTVT.

The rearrangement joins TRBV7-9 to TRBJ1-5; the D gene is possibly TRBD1 (5 bases). Germline V gives CDR1 SEHNR, CDR2 FQNEAQ (reference sequence). Trimming cost V 1 base and J 7 bases, with 17 bases left between them. CDR3 length: 16 amino acids. CDR3 sequence (DNA): TGTGCCAGCAGCTTAGGCTTTCAGGGTGACGTCCAGCCCCAGCATTTT. Translation gives CASSLGFQGDVQPQHF.

In its sample, this clone was seen a few times. The V and J genes are TRBV25-1 and TRBJ2-3, with 7 bases fitting TRBD1. From germline, CDR1 is MGHDK and CDR2 SYGVNS. This CDR3 contains 15 residues. The ends lost 6 bases at V and 2 bases at J; junction bases unmatched: 8. The CDR3 loop is CASRPPGQNTDTQYF. The CDR3 bases are TGTGCCAGCAGACCGCCGGGACAGAACACAGATACGCAGTATTTT.

The chain combines TRBV5-5 with TRBJ2-5, with D maybe TRBD1 (5 bases). Trimming removed 5 bases at V and 1 base at J, with 15 bases between. This CDR3 is 15 amino acids long. In germline, CDR1 is SGHKS, CDR2 YYEKEE (reference sequence). The CDR3 DNA is TGTGCCAGCAGGGACAAGACAGCAATCCAAGAGACCCAGTACTTC. Translation gives CASRDKTAIQETQYF.

The rearrangement uses TRBV15 and TRBJ1-3; tentatively, D is TRBD1 (6 bases). V was trimmed by 6 bases and J by 0 bases, leaving 9 bases between them. Germline CDR1 and CDR2: LNHNV and YYDKDF (reference sequence). The CDR3 has 14 residues. CDR3 loop: CATSEGGSGNTIYF. Here the CDR3 DNA reads TGTGCCACCAGTGAAGGGGGCTCTGGAAACACCATATATTTT.

The rearrangement joins TRBV6-5 to TRBJ2-7, with 8 bases aligning to TRBD2. CDR1 and CDR2 from the germline V gene are MNHEY and SVGAGI. CDR3 length equals 16 residues. Losses at the gene ends were 3 bases for V and 5 bases for J; bases not matched to a gene: 12. Here the CDR3 reads CASSYAAGGYMDEQYF. The CDR3 coding sequence is TGTGCCAGCAGTTATGCTGCGGGAGGTTATATGGACGAGCAGTACTTC.

The chain is built from TRBV6-6 and TRBJ1-2; TRBD1 aligns across 7 bases. The CDR3 is 14 residues long. Germline V gene sequence: CDR1 MNHNY, CDR2 SVGAGI (reference sequence). The V and J ends lost 5 bases and 4 bases, in that order; junction bases with no gene match: 7. CDR3 sequence: CASSQQGMGYGYTF. The CDR3 bases are TGTGCCAGCAGTCAACAGGGGATGGGCTATGGCTACACCTTC.

This clone was seen only a few times. The chain carries TRBV18 and TRBJ2-2, with 9 bases lining up with TRBD1. Germline V gene lookup returns CDR1 KGHSH and CDR2 LQKENI. Trimming cost V 6 bases and J 6 bases; bases outside gene matches: 8. The CDR3 runs 15 residues. The CDR3 sequence is CASSDRDRAAGELFF. CDR3 DNA: TGTGCCAGCTCCGACCGGGACAGGGCTGCCGGGGAGCTGTTTTTT.

The gene calls are TRBV5-1 and TRBJ2-7; 12 nucleotides align to TRBD1. The germline V gene has CDR1 SGHRS and CDR2 YFSETQ. V was pared by 0 bases and J by 4 bases, with 5 bases of the junction left unmatched. The CDR3 loop spans 16 amino acids. The CDR3 DNA sequence: TGCGCCAGCAGCTTGGCGGGACAGGGGGCAGGGTACGAGCAGTACTTC. It codes for CASSLAGQGAGYEQYF.

Comment on this clone: Distinct nucleotide sequences in the sample also encode this CDR3. The CDR3: CASSFSYSYEQYF. The CDR3 DNA follows: TGCGCCAGCAGCTTTTCGTACTCCTACGAGCAGTACTTC. V is TRBV5-1 and J is TRBJ2-7; D is undetermined. Trimming removed 2 bases at V and 0 bases at J, with 6 bases between. This CDR3 region has 13 residues. Germline loops: CDR1 SGHRS, CDR2 YFSETQ. The variable domain in full, with the rest retrieved from reference TRBV5-1 and TRBJ2-7, is KAGVTQTPRYLIKTRGQQVTLSCSPISGHRSVSWYQQTPGQGLQFLFEYFSETQRNKGNFPGRFSGRQFSNSRSEMNVSTLELGDSALYLCASSFSYSYEQYFGPGTRLTVT.

This chain links TRBV11-2 with TRBJ1-1, with 7 bases lining up with TRBD1. Germline CDR1 reads SGHAT; CDR2 reads FQNNGV. CDR3 size: 14 residues. The junction had 4 bases not matched to a gene; V was cut back by 5 bases and J by 1 base. The CDR3 is CASSRRQGNTEAFF. The CDR3 nucleotides read TGTGCCAGCAGCCGACGACAGGGGAACACTGAAGCTTTCTTT.

The chain links TRBV7-2 to TRBJ2-5, with D perhaps TRBD2 (5 bases). Germline V CDR1 and CDR2: SGHTA, FQGNSA. V lost 0 bases and J 1 base, leaving 9 bases between the germline ends. The CDR3 length is 15 residues. The CDR3 is CASSLAREIQETQYF. Written as DNA, the CDR3 is TGTGCCAGCAGCTTAGCTCGGGAAATCCAAGAGACCCAGTACTTC.

This rearrangement joins TRBV30 to TRBJ1-6; TRBD1 matches 10 bases. V was pared by 8 bases and J by 7 bases, with 8 bases of the junction left unmatched. The CDR3 totals 14 residues. Germline V gene sequence: CDR1 GTSNPN, CDR2 SVGIG (reference sequence). This CDR3 reads CARERDRGNSPLHF. The CDR3 nucleotides read TGTGCCAGAGAACGGGACAGGGGAAATTCACCCCTCCACTTT.

In this sample, this clone turned up a few times. The chain employs TRBV29-1 and TRBJ2-1, with 7 nucleotides matching TRBD2. Germline CDR1 and CDR2: SQVTM and ANQGSEA. V was clipped by 5 bases and J by 0 bases; unmatched bases: 7. This CDR3 contains 15 residues. The CDR3 DNA is TGCAGCGTTCCTCATAGCGGGCCCTCCTACAATGAGCAGTTCTTC. It specifies CSVPHSGPSYNEQFF.

The V call is TRBV7-8, the J call TRBJ1-2, with no clear D. Looked up from germline, CDR1 is SGHVS and CDR2 is FQNEAQ. The CDR3 is 17 amino acids. V shed 2 bases and J shed 0 bases, with 16 bases lying between them. The CDR3 bases are TGTGCCAGCAGCTTACGGGTAATGCGAGCAGCTAACTATGGCTACACCTTC. It codes for CASSLRVMRAANYGYTF.

This clone has a handful of counts. The V call is TRBV5-4, the J call TRBJ1-4; D not resolved. This CDR3 has 14 amino acids. Germline V gene data show CDR1 as SGHNT and CDR2 as YYREEE (reference sequence). Trimming cost V 0 bases and J 8 bases, with 11 bases left between them. In nucleotides, the CDR3 is TGTGCCAGCAGCTTGGGGCAGACTACCGAAAAACTGTTTTTT. Its translation: CASSLGQTTEKLFF.